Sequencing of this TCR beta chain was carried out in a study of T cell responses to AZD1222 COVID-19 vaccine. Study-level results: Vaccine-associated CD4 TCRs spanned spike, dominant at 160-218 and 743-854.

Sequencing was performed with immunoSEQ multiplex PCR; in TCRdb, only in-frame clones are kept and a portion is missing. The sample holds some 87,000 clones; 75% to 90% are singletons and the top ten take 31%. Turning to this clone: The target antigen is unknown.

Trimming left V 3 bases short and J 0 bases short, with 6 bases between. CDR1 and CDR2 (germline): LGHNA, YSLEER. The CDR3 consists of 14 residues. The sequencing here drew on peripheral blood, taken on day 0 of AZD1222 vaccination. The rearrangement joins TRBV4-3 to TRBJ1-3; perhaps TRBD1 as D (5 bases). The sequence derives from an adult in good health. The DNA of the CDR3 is TGCGCCAGCAGCCAGACAGTCTCTGGAAACACCATATATTTT. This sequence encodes CASSQTVSGNTIYF.